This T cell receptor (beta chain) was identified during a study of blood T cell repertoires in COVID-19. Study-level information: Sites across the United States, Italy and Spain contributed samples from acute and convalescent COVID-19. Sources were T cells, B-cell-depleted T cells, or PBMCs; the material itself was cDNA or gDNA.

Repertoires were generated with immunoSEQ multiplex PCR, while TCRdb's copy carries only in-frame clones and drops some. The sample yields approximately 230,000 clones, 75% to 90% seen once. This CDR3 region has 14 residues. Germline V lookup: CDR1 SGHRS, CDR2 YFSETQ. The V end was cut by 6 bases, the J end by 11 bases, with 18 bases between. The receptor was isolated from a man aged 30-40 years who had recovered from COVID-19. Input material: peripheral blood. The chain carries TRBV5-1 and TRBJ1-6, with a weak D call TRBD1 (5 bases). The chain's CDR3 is CASTQGAERTPLHF. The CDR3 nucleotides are TGCGCCAGCACTCAAGGGGCAGAAAGAACACCCCTCCACTTT.